The clone carrying this T cell receptor beta chain was seen a few times. Its specificity is unknown. This entry belongs to a study of T-cell memory formation after mild COVID-19. Study as a whole: Clusters were largely donor specific. General study results and limits: In pre-infection memory, a portion of responding clones appeared, which suggested that cross-reactive memory joined. SARS-CoV-2 specificity of second-wave clones peaking day 37 was unconfirmed. Clones that shrank (day 15 to 85) were balanced CD4/CD8, whereas later expanders leaned CD4+.

In TCRdb, the 5' RACE reads were re-called with MiXCR into one record per CDR3 protein. The sample has around 310,000 distinct CDR3 sequences; 15% to 20% are singletons. V lost 5 bases, J lost 14 bases, and 19 bases lay in between. The CDR3 totals 13 residues. The germline CDR1 and CDR2 sequences are SEHNR and FQNEAQ (reference sequence). The genes are TRBV7-9 and TRBJ2-1, with D possibly being TRBD1 or TRBD2 (5 bases each). The TCR was taken from a man younger than 35 who had mild COVID-19 (a few samples of this study predate the infection). Cell type and time point are not known. Sequenced input: PBMCs or a T cell subset sorted from them (not recorded which). CDR3 loop: CASSTDTTMREFF. CDR3 nucleotide sequence: TGTGCCAGCAGCACGGACACAACAATGAGGGAGTTCTTC.